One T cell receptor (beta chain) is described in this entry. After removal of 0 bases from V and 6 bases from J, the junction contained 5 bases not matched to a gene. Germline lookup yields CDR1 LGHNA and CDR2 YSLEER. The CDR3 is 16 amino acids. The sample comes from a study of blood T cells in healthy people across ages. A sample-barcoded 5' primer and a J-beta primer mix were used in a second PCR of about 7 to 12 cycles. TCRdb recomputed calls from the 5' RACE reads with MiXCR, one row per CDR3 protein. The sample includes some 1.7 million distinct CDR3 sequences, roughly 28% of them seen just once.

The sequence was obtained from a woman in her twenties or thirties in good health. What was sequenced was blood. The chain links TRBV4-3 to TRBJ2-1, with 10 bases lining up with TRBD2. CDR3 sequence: CASSQEPSGGANEQFF. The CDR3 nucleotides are TGCGCCAGCAGCCAAGAACCCAGCGGGGGGGCCAATGAGCAGTTCTTC.